The rows below give T cell receptor beta chains drawn from one sample of a study of cytomegalovirus exposure and HLA in healthy donors. TCRdb's table, derived via immunoSEQ multiplex PCR, lists solely in-frame clones and lacks some. The sample lists 120,000 or so clones; approximately 15% were seen once. Sequencing was done on a sample of PBMCs. These receptors all stem from a woman aged 18-29 years in good health and CMV-seronegative. CDR3s include the opening cysteine and the closing phenylalanine or tryptophan. Fields, in order: J gene, V gene, CDR3 protein.

J: TRBJ2-5; V: TRBV4-2; CDR3: CASSPRLQETQYF
J: TRBJ1-2; V: TRBV25-1; CDR3: CASRSPGIDGYTF
J: TRBJ2-1; V: TRBV27; CDR3: CASSSRLAGGKSYNEQFF
J: TRBJ1-4; V: TRBV30; CDR3: CAWREAATNEKLFF
J: TRBJ2-7; V: TRBV29-1; CDR3: CSVNPRVYEQYF
J: TRBJ2-5; V: TRBV6-4; CDR3: CASKGETQYF
J: TRBJ2-1; V: TRBV5-1; CDR3: CASSLTGDFGNEQFF
J: TRBJ1-1; V: TRBV5-1; CDR3: CASSLSRDTEAFF
J: TRBJ2-1; V: TRBV5-6; CDR3: CASTYRQGALNEQFF
J: TRBJ2-7; V: TRBV7-9; CDR3: CASSDTAGRVSSYEQYF